The clone carrying this TCR beta chain showed up just a few times. The antigen remains unidentified. cDNA synthesis used the whole RNA isolate, giving expressed TCRB sequences. TCRdb keeps only in-frame clones here, not all; method: immunoSEQ multiplex PCR. The top ten hold less than 0.025% of the sample, which has hundreds of thousands of clones, 13% seen once. This sample is part of a study of beta chain features in type 1 diabetes. This CDR3 is built from 15 residues. The V and J ends lost 2 bases and 4 bases, in that order; junction bases with no gene match: 6. The germline gives CDR1 MDHEN, CDR2 SYDVKM. Post-sort purity exceeded 98% for all sorted populations. The study's findings and limits: Type 1 diabetes patients had TCRB CDR3s that were shorter (moderately but significantly so) in all four CD4+ subsets.

This TCR derives from a man between 18 and 35 years old with type 1 diabetes. The material sequenced was naive CD4+ T cells from blood. This chain connects TRBV28 to TRBJ2-5, with 8 positions matching TRBD2. Here the CDR3 reads CASSLGGGHGETQYF. In DNA, the CDR3 is TGTGCCAGCAGTTTAGGCGGGGGGCACGGAGAGACCCAGTACTTC.